This TCR beta chain was captured by sequencing in a study of blood T cell repertoires in COVID-19. Only in-frame clones appear in the TCRdb table, and some are missing; sequencing was by immunoSEQ multiplex PCR. The sample carries around 170,000 clones, about 87% recorded once. Source material: peripheral blood. The origin of this receptor is a man aged 55 to 69 with acute or convalescent COVID-19.

CDR3 loop: CASSGPGLSSYNEQFF. The CDR3 coding sequence is TGTGCCAGCAGCGGCCCGGGACTCAGCTCCTACAATGAGCAGTTCTTC. The chain is built from TRBV7-9 and TRBJ2-1; maybe TRBD2 (6 bases). The CDR3 covers 16 residues. Germline CDR1 and CDR2: SEHNR and FQNEAQ (reference sequence). V dropped 5 bases and J dropped 0 bases, with 14 bases sitting between them.